This T cell receptor (beta chain) was profiled in a study of Ad26.COV2.S vaccination and SARS-CoV-2 variants. About the study: Once, or twice with 56 days between doses, Ad26.COV2.S was given intramuscularly. Overall study findings and caveats: CD8+ and CD4+ T cells specific for spike reportedly responded with substantial breadth after vaccination. Breadth of non-spike TCRs did not differ between vaccinees and placebo recipients.

Treatment noted: around 19 received Ad26.COV2.S at low or high dose, single or two shots; several received placebo; per-sample allocation not given. Following the first vaccine or placebo injection, samples were taken on day 63. Cohort 1b enrolled adults aged 18-55 years in Boston. Concerning this clone itself: No antigen is known for it.

The repertoire was sequenced with immunoSEQ multiplex PCR; TCRdb's copy has only in-frame clones and lacks some. Of hundreds of thousands of clones listed, roughly 87% are singletons. The TCR was taken from a person aged 18 to 65 who received the Ad26.COV2.S COVID-19 vaccine or a placebo. The sequences come from peripheral blood, collected in a trial of Ad26.COV2.S vaccine versus placebo.

Written as DNA, the CDR3 is TGTGCCAGCAGCTTTAGGGGACAGGCGTACGAGCAGTACTTC. This encodes CASSFRGQAYEQYF. V and J are TRBV5-6 and TRBJ2-7; 8 positions match TRBD1. Trimming took 2 bases from V and 4 from J; bases not matched to a gene: 5. The germline gives CDR1 SGHDT, CDR2 YYEEEE. The CDR3 has 14 residues. The full variable domain, rest sourced from reference TRBV5-6 and TRBJ2-7, is DAGVTQSPTHLIKTRGQQVTLRCSPKSGHDTVSWYQQALGQGPQFIFQYYEEEERQRGNFPDRFSGHQFPNYSSELNVNALLLGDSALYLCASSFRGQAYEQYFGPGTRLTVT.